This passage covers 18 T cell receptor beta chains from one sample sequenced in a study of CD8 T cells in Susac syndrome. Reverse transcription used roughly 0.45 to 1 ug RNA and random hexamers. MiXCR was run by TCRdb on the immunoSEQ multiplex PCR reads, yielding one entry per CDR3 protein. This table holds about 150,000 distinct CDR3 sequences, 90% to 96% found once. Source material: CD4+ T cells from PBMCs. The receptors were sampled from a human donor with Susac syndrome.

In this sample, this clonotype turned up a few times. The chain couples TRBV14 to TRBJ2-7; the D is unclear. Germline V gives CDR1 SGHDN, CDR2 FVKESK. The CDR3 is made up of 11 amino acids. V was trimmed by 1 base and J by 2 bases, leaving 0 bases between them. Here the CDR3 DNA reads TGTGCCAGCAGCCAAGCCTACGAGCAGTACTTC. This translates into CASSQAYEQYF.

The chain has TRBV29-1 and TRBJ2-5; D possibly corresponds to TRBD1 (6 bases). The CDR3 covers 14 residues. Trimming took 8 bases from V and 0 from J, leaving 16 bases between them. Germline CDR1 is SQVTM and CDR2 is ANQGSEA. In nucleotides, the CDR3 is TGCAGCTTTACAGGGTCGATGCACCAAGAGACCCAGTACTTC. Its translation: CSFTGSMHQETQYF.

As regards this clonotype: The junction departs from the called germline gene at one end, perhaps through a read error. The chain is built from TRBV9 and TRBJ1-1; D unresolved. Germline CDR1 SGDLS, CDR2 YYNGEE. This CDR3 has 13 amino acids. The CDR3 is CASSVGTNAEAFF. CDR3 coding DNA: TGTGCCAGCAGCGTAGGGACGAACGCTGAAGCTTTCTTT.

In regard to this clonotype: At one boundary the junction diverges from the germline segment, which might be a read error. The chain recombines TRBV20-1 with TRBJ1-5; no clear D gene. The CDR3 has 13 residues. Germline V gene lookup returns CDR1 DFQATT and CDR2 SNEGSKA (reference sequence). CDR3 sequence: CRARVRSGQPQHF. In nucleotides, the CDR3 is TGCAGGGCTAGAGTACGGTCGGGTCAGCCCCAGCATTTT.

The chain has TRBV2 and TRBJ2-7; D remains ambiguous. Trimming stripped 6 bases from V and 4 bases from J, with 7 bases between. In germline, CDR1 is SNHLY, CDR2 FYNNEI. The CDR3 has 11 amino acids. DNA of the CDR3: TGTGCCAGCAGGATGAGGTACGAGCAGTACTTC. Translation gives CASRMRYEQYF. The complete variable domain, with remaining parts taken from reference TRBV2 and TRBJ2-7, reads EPEVTQTPSHQVTQMGQEVILRCVPISNHLYFYWYRQILGQKVEFLVSFYNNEISEKSEIFDDQFSVERPDGSNFTLKIRSTKLEDSAMYFCASRMRYEQYFGPGTRLTVT.

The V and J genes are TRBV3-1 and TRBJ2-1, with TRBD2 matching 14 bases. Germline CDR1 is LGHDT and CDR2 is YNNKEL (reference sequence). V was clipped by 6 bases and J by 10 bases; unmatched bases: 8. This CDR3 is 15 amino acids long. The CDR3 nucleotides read TGTGCCAGCAGTCCTCCCGGGACTAGCGGGAGAGAGCAGTTCTTC. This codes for CASSPPGTSGREQFF.

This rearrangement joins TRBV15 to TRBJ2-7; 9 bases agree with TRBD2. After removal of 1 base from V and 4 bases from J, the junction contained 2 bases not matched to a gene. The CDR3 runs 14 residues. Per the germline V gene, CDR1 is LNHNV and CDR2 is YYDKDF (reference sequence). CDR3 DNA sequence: TGTGCCACCAGCAGAGTAGCGGGAGATTACGAGCAGTACTTC. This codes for CATSRVAGDYEQYF.

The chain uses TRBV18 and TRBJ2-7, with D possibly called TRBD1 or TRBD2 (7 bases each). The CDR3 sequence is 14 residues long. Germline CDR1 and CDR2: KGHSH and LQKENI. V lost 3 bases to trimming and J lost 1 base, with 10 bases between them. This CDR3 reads CASSPQGGSYEQYF. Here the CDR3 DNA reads TGTGCCAGCTCACCCCAGGGGGGGTCCTACGAGCAGTACTTC.

CDR3 residues: CASSYSTGNTDTQYF. CDR3 DNA: TGTGCCAGCAGTTACTCTACGGGGAACACAGATACGCAGTATTTT. The rearrangement joins TRBV6-5 to TRBJ2-3; a possible D gene is TRBD2 (5 bases). V was pared by 0 bases and J by 2 bases, with 9 bases between. The CDR3 is 15 amino acids. CDR1 and CDR2 from the germline V gene are MNHEY and SVGAGI.

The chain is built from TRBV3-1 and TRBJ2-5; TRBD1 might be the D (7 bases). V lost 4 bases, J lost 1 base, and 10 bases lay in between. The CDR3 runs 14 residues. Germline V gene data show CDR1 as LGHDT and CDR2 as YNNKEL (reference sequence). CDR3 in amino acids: CASSRQGGQETQYF. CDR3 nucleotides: TGTGCCAGCAGCCGACAGGGAGGCCAAGAGACCCAGTACTTC.

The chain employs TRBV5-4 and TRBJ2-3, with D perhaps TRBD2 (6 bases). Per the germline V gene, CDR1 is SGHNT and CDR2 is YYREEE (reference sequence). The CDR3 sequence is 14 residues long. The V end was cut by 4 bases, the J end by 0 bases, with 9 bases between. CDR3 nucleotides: TGTGCCAGCAGCGGGGGGACTAGCACAGATACGCAGTATTTT. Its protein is CASSGGTSTDTQYF.

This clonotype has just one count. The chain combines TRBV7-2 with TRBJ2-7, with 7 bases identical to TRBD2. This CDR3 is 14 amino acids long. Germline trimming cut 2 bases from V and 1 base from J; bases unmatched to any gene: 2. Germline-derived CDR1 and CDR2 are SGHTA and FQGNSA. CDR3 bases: TGTGCCAGCAGCTTATGGCGGGGGTCCTACGAGCAGTACTTC. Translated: CASSLWRGSYEQYF.

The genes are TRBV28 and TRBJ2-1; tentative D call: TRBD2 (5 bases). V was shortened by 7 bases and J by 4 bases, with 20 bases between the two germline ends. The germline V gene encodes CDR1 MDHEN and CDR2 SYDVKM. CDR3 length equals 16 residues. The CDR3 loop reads CASNRGQDSRYNEQFF. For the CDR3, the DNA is TGTGCCAGCAATCGCGGGCAGGATAGTCGGTACAATGAGCAGTTCTTC.

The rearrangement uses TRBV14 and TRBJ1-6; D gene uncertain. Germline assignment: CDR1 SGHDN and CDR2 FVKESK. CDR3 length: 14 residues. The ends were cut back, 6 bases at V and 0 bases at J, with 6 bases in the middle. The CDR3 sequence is CASSGSSYNSPLHF. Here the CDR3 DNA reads TGTGCCAGCAGTGGGAGCTCCTATAATTCACCCCTCCACTTT.

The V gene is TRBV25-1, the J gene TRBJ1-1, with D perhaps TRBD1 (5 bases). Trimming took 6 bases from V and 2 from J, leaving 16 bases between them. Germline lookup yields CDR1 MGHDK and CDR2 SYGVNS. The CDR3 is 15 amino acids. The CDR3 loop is CASSTRDSPNTEAFF. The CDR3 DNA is TGTGCCAGCAGCACGAGAGACAGTCCCAACACTGAAGCTTTCTTT. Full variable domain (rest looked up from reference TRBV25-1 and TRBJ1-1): EADIYQTPRYLVIGTGKKITLECSQTMGHDKMYWYQQDPGMELHLIHYSYGVNSTEKGDLSSESTVSRIRTEHFPLTLESARPSHTSQYLCASSTRDSPNTEAFFGQGTRLTVV.

CDR3 sequence (DNA): TGCAGCGTTGACGGGGTAGGGGAGACCCAGTACTTC. Encoded protein: CSVDGVGETQYF. This rearrangement joins TRBV29-1 to TRBJ2-5, with D perhaps matching TRBD2 (5 bases). The CDR3 covers 12 residues. Deletions cut 3 bases from V and 5 bases from J, with 10 bases between. Per germline, CDR1 SQVTM and CDR2 ANQGSEA.

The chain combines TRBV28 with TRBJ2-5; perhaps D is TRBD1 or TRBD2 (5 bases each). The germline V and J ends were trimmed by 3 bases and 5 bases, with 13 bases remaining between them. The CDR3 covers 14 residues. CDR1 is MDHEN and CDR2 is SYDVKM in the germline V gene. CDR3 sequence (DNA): TGTGCCAGCAGTTTCCGGGGACCCGCTGAGACCCAGTACTTC. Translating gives CASSFRGPAETQYF. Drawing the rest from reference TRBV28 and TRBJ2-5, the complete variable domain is DVKVTQSSRYLVKRTGEKVFLECVQDMDHENMFWYRQDPGLGLRLIYFSYDVKMKEKGDIPEGYSVSREKKERFSLILESASTNQTSMYLCASSFRGPAETQYFGPGTRLLVL.

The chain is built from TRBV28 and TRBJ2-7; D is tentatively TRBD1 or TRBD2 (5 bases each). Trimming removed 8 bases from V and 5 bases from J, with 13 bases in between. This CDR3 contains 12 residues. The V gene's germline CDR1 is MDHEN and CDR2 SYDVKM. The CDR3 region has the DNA TGTGCCAGCGAGGCGGTGGGGGACGAGCAGTACTTC. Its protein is CASEAVGDEQYF.